This note documents a single TCR beta chain sequence. What it binds is unknown. Trimming cost V 10 bases and J 4 bases, with 18 bases left between them. Germline lookup yields CDR1 MNHEY and CDR2 SMNVEV (reference sequence). The CDR3 is 14 amino acids. PCR employed 60 Vbeta and 13 Jbeta primers. Assay used: immunoSEQ multiplex PCR; TCRdb lists only in-frame clones, some missing. This sample has roughly 130,000 clones; around 80% occur once, and the top ten carry about 2%. This sample is part of a study of cytomegalovirus exposure and HLA in healthy donors. Study at large: Among roughly 180 million T cells, an earlier analysis found roughly 110 million unique TCR beta sequences.

General study findings and limits: The listing of fewer than 200 TCR beta chains classed them as cytomegalovirus-associated. A later analysis showed HLA-associated TCR beta chains outstripping equally common others in clonal expansion. Presence/absence results assume similar sequencing depth per donor, which may not hold.

Sequencing was done on a sample of PBMCs. The V and J genes are TRBV27 and TRBJ2-3; tentative D call: TRBD2 (6 bases). This receptor was taken from a man aged 18 to 29 in good health and CMV-seronegative. The CDR3 DNA reads TGTGCCACTAGACGGGGGACTTGGGCAGATACGCAGTATTTT. It encodes CATRRGTWADTQYF.